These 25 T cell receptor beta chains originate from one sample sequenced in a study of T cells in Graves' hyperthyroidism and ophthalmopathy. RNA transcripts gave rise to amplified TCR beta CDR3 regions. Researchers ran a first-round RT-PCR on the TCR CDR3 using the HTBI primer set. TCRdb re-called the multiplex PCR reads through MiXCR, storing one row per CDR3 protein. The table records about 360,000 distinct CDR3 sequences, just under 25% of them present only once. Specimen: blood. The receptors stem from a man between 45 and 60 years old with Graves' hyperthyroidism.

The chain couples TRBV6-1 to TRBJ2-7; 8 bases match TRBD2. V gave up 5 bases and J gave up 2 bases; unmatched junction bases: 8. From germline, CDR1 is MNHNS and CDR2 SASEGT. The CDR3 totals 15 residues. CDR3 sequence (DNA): TGTGCCAGCAGTTATAGAGCGGGAGAAACCTACGAGCAGTACTTC. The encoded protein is CASSYRAGETYEQYF.

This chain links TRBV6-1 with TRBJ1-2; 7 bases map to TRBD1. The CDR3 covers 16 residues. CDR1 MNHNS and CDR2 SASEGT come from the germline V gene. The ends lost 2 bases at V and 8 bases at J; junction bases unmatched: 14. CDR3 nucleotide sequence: TGTGCCAGCAGTGAATCAACTCTTGGGCAGGGGGACGGCTACACCTTC. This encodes CASSESTLGQGDGYTF.

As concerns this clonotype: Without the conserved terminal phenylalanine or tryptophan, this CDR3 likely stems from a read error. CDR3 amino acids: CASSHRTSSYEQYL. For the CDR3, the DNA is TGTGCCAGCAGCCACCGGACTTCGTCCTACGAGCAGTACTTG. The chain employs TRBV11-2 and TRBJ2-7, with D tentatively TRBD2 (5 bases). Deletions cut 5 bases from V and 1 base from J, with 12 bases between. Germline V gene sequence: CDR1 SGHAT, CDR2 FQNNGV. The CDR3 covers 14 residues.

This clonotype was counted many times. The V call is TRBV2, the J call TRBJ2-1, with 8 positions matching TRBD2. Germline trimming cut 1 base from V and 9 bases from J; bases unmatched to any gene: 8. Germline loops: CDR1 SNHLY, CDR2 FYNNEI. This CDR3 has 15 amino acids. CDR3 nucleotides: TGTGCCAGCAGTGAAGTAGCGGGAAGCCTCGGTGAGCAGTTCTTC. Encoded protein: CASSEVAGSLGEQFF.

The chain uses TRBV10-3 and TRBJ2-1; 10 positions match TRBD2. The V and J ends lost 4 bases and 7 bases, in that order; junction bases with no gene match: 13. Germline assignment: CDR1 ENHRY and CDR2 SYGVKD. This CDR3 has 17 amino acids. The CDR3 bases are TGTGCCATCAGTGTCGGCTCGGCTAGCGGGAGTGGTAATGAGCAGTTCTTC. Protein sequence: CAISVGSASGSGNEQFF.

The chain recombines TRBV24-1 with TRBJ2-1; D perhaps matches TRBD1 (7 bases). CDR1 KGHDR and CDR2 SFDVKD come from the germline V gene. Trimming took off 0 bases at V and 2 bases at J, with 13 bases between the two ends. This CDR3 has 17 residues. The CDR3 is CATSDLGGTEPYNEQFF. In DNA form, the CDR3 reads TGTGCCACCAGTGATTTGGGGGGGACAGAACCCTACAATGAGCAGTTCTTC.

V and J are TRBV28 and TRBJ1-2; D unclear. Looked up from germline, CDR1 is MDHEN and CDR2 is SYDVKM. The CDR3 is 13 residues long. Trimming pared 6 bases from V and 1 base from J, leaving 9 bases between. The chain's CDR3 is CASRPEVNYGYTF. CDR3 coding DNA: TGTGCCAGCAGACCGGAAGTTAACTATGGCTACACCTTC.

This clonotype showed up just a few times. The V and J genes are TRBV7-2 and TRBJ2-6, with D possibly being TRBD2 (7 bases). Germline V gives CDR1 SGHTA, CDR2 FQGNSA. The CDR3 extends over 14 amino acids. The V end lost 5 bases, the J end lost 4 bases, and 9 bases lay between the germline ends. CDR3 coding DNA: TGTGCCAGCAGCCGGGGGGCCGGGGCCAACGTCCTGACTTTC. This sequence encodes CASSRGAGANVLTF.

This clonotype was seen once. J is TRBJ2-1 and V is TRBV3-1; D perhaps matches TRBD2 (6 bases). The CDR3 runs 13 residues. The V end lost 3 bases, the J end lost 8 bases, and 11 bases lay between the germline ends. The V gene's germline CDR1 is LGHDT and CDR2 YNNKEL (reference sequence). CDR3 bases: TGTGCCAGCAGCCAGGCATCTAGCGATGAGCAGTTCTTC. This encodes CASSQASSDEQFF.

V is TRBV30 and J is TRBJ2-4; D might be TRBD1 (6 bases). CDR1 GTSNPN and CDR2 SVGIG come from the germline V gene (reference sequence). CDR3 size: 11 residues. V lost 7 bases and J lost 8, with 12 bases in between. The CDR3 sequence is CAFFRGDIQYF. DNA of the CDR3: TGTGCCTTCTTCAGGGGAGACATTCAGTACTTC.

The CDR3 is CASSLVRGSNQPQHF. In DNA form, the CDR3 reads TGTGCCAGCAGCTTAGTGAGGGGAAGCAATCAGCCCCAGCATTTT. The rearrangement links TRBV7-2 to TRBJ1-5, with D possibly TRBD1 on 5 matching bases. The CDR3 is 15 residues long. Trimming removed 1 base at V and 1 base at J, with 8 bases between. Germline V gives CDR1 SGHTA, CDR2 FQGNSA.

The CDR3 sequence is CASSRGYLEEQYF. As DNA, the CDR3 is TGTGCCAGTAGTAGGGGGTATTTGGAGGAGCAGTACTTC. This sequence joins TRBV19 and TRBJ2-7; perhaps D is TRBD1 or TRBD2 (5 bases each). This CDR3 is built from 13 residues. Per the germline V gene, CDR1 is LNHDA and CDR2 is SQIVND (reference sequence). V lost 4 bases, J lost 7 bases, and 14 bases lay in between.

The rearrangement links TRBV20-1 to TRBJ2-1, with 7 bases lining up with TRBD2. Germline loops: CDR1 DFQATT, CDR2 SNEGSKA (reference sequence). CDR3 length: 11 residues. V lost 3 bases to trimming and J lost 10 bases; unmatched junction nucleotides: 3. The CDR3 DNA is TGCAGTGCTAGGGAAGCGGGGGAGCAGTTCTTC. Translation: CSAREAGEQFF.

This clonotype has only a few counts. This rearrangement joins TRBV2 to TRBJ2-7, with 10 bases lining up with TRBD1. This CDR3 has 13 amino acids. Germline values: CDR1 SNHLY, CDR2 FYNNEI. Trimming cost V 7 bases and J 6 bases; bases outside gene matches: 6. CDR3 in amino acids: CASTGQGFGEQYF. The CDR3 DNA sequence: TGTGCCAGCACGGGACAGGGGTTCGGCGAGCAGTACTTC.

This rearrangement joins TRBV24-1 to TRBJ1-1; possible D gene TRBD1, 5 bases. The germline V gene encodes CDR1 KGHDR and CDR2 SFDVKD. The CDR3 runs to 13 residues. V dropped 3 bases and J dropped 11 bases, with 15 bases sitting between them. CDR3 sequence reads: CATSDGAAREAFF. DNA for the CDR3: TGTGCCACCAGTGATGGGGCAGCCCGCGAGGCTTTCTTT.

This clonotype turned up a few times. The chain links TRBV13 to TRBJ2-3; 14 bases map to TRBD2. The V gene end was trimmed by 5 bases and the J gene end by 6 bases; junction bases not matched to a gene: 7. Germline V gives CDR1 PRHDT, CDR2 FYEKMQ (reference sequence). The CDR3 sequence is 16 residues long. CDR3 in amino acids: CASSHRLAGGRDTQYF. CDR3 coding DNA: TGTGCCAGCAGCCACCGACTAGCGGGAGGGCGTGATACGCAGTATTTT.

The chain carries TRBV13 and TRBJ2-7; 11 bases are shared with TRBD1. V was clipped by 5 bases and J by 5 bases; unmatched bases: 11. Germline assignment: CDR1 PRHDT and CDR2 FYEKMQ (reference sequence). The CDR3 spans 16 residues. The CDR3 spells CASSPGGTGGTNEQYF. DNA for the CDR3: TGTGCCAGCAGCCCAGGCGGGACAGGGGGTACCAACGAGCAGTACTTC.

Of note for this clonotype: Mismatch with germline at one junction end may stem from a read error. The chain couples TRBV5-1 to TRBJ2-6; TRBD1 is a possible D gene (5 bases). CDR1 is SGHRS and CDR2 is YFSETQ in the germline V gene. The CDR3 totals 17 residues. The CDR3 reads CASSHSRSVSGASVLTF. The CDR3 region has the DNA TGCGCCAGCAGCCACAGCAGGTCGGTTTCTGGGGCCAGCGTCCTGACTTTC.

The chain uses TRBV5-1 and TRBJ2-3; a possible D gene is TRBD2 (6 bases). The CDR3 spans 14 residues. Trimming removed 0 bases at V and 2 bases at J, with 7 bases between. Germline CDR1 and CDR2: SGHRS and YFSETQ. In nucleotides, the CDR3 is TGCGCCAGCAGCTTGGTAGCGGACACAGATACGCAGTATTTT. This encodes CASSLVADTDTQYF.

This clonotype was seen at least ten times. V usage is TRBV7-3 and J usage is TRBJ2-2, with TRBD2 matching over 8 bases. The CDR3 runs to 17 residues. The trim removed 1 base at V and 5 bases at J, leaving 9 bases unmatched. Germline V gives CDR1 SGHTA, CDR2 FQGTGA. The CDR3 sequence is CASSLMGGAGETGELFF. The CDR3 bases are TGTGCCAGCAGCTTAATGGGCGGAGCGGGAGAAACCGGGGAGCTGTTTTTT.

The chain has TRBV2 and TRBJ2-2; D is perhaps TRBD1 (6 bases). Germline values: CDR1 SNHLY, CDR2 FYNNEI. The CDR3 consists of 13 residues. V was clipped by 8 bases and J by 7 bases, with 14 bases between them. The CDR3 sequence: CASGESGDGELFF. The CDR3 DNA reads TGTGCCAGCGGGGAATCAGGGGACGGGGAGCTGTTTTTT.

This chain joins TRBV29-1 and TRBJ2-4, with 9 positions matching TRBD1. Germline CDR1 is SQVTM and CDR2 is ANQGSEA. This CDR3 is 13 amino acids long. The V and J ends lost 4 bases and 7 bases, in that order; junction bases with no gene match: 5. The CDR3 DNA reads TGCAGCGTTGCGGGACAGGGCGGCAACATTCAGTACTTC. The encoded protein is CSVAGQGGNIQYF.

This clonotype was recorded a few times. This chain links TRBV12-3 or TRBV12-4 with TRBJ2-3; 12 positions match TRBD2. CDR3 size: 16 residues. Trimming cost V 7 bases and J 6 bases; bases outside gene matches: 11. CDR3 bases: TGTGCCAGCACTAAAAGGACTAGCGGGAAGGGGGATACGCAGTATTTT. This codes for CASTKRTSGKGDTQYF.

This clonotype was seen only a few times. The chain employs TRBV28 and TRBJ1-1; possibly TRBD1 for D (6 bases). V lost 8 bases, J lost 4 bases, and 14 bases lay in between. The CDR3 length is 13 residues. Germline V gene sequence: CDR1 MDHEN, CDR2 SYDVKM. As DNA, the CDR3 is TGTGCCAGCTTTCAACAGGGTGGCACTGAAGCTTTCTTT. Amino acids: CASFQQGGTEAFF.

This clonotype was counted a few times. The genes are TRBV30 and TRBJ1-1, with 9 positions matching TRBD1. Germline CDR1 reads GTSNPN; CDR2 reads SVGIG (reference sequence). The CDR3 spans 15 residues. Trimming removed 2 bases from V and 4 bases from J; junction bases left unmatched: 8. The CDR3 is CAWSRTGTGSTEAFF. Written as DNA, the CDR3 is TGTGCCTGGAGTAGGACCGGGACAGGGAGCACTGAAGCTTTCTTT. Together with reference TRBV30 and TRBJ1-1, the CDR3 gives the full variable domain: SQTIHQWPATLVQPVGSPLSLECTVEGTSNPNLYWYRQAAGRGLQLLFYSVGIGQISSEVPQNLSASRPQDRQFILSSKKLLLSDSGFYLCAWSRTGTGSTEAFFGQGTRLTVV.